These T cell receptor beta chains were read from a single sample in a study of vaccination effects on CD4 cells after COVID-19. The repertoire was sequenced with immunoSEQ multiplex PCR; TCRdb's copy has only in-frame clones and lacks some. The sample yields around 60,000 clones, over 60% seen once. What these receptors recognize is not known. This material consisted of CD4+ T cells from PBMCs cultured without peptide, taken before COVID-19 vaccination. The receptor set was obtained from a human donor who received a COVID-19 vaccine. The CDR3 runs from the conserved cysteine through the conserved F or W.

v_gene: TRBV7-9
j_gene: TRBJ1-6
CDR3aa: CASSLEGYNSPLHF

v_gene: TRBV6-2/TRBV6-3
j_gene: TRBJ2-5
CDR3aa: CASSLIGGPQETQYF

v_gene: TRBV18
j_gene: TRBJ1-6
CDR3aa: CASSPDYNSPLHF

v_gene: TRBV10-2
j_gene: TRBJ1-3
CDR3aa: CASTSTFGGISGNTIYF

v_gene: TRBV24-1
j_gene: TRBJ1-5
CDR3aa: CATQSGVSNQPQHF

v_gene: TRBV12-1
j_gene: TRBJ1-5
CDR3aa: CASSLGRSGTGTSNQPQHF

v_gene: TRBV6-4
j_gene: TRBJ1-5
CDR3aa: CASSHQHGPGQPQHF

v_gene: TRBV2
j_gene: TRBJ2-5
CDR3aa: CASRRTSGGSETQYF

v_gene: TRBV30
j_gene: TRBJ2-2
CDR3aa: CAWSGHRAGELFF

v_gene: TRBV18
j_gene: TRBJ2-1
CDR3aa: CASSPPLAGGPLGNEQFF

v_gene: TRBV7-2
j_gene: TRBJ2-5
CDR3aa: CASSLEGVGRGETQYF

v_gene: TRBV2
j_gene: TRBJ2-2
CDR3aa: CASSEGQGARTGELFF

v_gene: TRBV28
j_gene: TRBJ2-6
CDR3aa: CASEESSGANVLTF

v_gene: TRBV27
j_gene: TRBJ2-2
CDR3aa: CASSIRTSGGTLNGELFF

v_gene: TRBV4-1
j_gene: TRBJ1-2
CDR3aa: CASSHTPGQWGYTF

v_gene: TRBV6-5
j_gene: TRBJ2-5
CDR3aa: CASSSSGGQETQYF

v_gene: TRBV28
j_gene: TRBJ1-5
CDR3aa: CASSFLQEGQPQHF

v_gene: TRBV2
j_gene: TRBJ1-2
CDR3aa: CASSDQSGGGGYTF

v_gene: TRBV7-2
j_gene: TRBJ1-5
CDR3aa: CASSLAGTALLNQPQHF

v_gene: TRBV5-1
j_gene: TRBJ1-1
CDR3aa: CASSLVGGSNTEAFF

v_gene: TRBV5-1
j_gene: TRBJ1-2
CDR3aa: CASSFRGTGVDGYTF

v_gene: TRBV10-1
j_gene: TRBJ1-6
CDR3aa: CASNRDRGMTPLHF

v_gene: TRBV4-3
j_gene: TRBJ1-2
CDR3aa: CASSQDLGGGRVGYTF

v_gene: TRBV3-1/TRBV3-2
j_gene: TRBJ1-1
CDR3aa: CASSLRQAWNTEAFF

v_gene: TRBV19
j_gene: TRBJ2-2
CDR3aa: CASSRRVEDTGELFF

v_gene: TRBV7-9
j_gene: TRBJ1-2
CDR3aa: CASSRLVPGQGYGYTF

v_gene: TRBV2
j_gene: TRBJ2-4
CDR3aa: CASSMEDIQYF

v_gene: TRBV2
j_gene: TRBJ1-2
CDR3aa: CASKGEYYGYTF

v_gene: TRBV3-1/TRBV3-2
j_gene: TRBJ2-3
CDR3aa: CASSQDGLAGGGDTQYF

v_gene: TRBV24-1
j_gene: TRBJ2-3
CDR3aa: CATSDLPGSTNTQYF

v_gene: TRBV18
j_gene: TRBJ2-3
CDR3aa: CASSPLGGGTDTQYF

v_gene: TRBV10-2
j_gene: TRBJ2-2
CDR3aa: CASQRGNTGELFF

v_gene: TRBV6-5
j_gene: TRBJ2-2
CDR3aa: CASSYSRRPGELFF

v_gene: TRBV19
j_gene: TRBJ2-3
CDR3aa: CASSMFGTGAYDTQYF

v_gene: TRBV28
j_gene: TRBJ1-1
CDR3aa: CASSPWTVNTEAFF

v_gene: TRBV6-2/TRBV6-3
j_gene: TRBJ2-3
CDR3aa: CASTPVNPSTDTQYF

v_gene: TRBV5-5
j_gene: TRBJ1-6
CDR3aa: CASSLLDRLYNSPLHF

v_gene: TRBV5-1
j_gene: TRBJ1-5
CDR3aa: CASSLAPNQPQHF

v_gene: TRBV19
j_gene: TRBJ1-5
CDR3aa: CASSIGRTGSQPQHF

v_gene: TRBV9
j_gene: TRBJ2-1
CDR3aa: CASSVSVEGNEQFF

v_gene: TRBV5-8
j_gene: TRBJ1-5
CDR3aa: CASSLDGDNQPQHF

v_gene: TRBV24-1
j_gene: TRBJ1-5
CDR3aa: CATSEGAYSNQPQHF

v_gene: TRBV9
j_gene: TRBJ2-3
CDR3aa: CASSVPMRTGGTQYF

v_gene: TRBV7-2
j_gene: TRBJ2-5
CDR3aa: CASSFQTSGGGETQYF

v_gene: TRBV5-1
j_gene: TRBJ2-5
CDR3aa: CASSLRPIGGIVETQYF

v_gene: TRBV18
j_gene: TRBJ1-1
CDR3aa: CASSPQGSNTEAFF

v_gene: TRBV7-3
j_gene: TRBJ2-4
CDR3aa: CASSSLIWAEGKNIQYF

v_gene: TRBV4-1
j_gene: TRBJ2-1
CDR3aa: CASSRGPVDEQFF

v_gene: TRBV18
j_gene: TRBJ1-2
CDR3aa: CASSPLTEAYGYTF

v_gene: TRBV7-9
j_gene: TRBJ2-3
CDR3aa: CASSLGSGENTQYF

v_gene: TRBV18
j_gene: TRBJ1-5
CDR3aa: CASSHDRDNQPQHF

v_gene: TRBV20-1
j_gene: TRBJ1-1
CDR3aa: CSASFNRPNTEAFF